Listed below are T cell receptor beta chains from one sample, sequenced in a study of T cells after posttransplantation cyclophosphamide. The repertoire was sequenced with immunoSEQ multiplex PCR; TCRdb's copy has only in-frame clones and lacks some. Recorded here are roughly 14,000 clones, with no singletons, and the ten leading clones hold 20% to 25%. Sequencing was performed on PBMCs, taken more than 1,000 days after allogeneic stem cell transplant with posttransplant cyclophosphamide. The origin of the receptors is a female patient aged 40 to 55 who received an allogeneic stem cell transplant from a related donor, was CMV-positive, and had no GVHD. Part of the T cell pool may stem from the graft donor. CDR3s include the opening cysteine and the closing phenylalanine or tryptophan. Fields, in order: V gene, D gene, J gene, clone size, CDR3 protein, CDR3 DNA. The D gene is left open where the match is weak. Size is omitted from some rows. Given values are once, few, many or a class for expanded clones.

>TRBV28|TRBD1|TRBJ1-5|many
CASSTAFRQGRNQPQHF
TGTGCCAGCAGTACCGCTTTCAGACAGGGTCGCAATCAGCCCCAGCATTTT
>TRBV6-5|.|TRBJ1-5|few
CASRSQGTYQPQHF
TGTGCCAGCCGTTCACAGGGAACCTATCAGCCCCAGCATTTT
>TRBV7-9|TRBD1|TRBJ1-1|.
CASSYFSGTGGGKAEAFF
TGTGCCAGCAGCTACTTCTCCGGGACAGGGGGCGGGAAGGCTGAAGCTTTCTTT
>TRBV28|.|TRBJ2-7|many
CASSPGTHSYEQYF
TGTGCCAGCAGTCCCGGGACACACTCCTACGAGCAGTACTTC
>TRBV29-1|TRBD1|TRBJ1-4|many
CSVEALQGVNEKLFF
TGCAGCGTTGAAGCTCTACAGGGGGTTAATGAAAAACTGTTTTTT
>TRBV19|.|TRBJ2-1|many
CASQSQHGLHNEQFF
TGTGCCAGCCAGTCCCAACATGGGCTCCACAATGAGCAGTTCTTC
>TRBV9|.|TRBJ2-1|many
CASSGDFYNEQFF
TGTGCCAGCAGCGGAGACTTTTACAATGAGCAGTTCTTC
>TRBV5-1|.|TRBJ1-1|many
CASSLAAGIFNTEAFF
TGCGCCAGCAGCTTGGCAGCAGGGATATTTAACACTGAAGCTTTCTTT
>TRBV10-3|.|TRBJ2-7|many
CAISEEASATYEQYF
TGTGCCATCAGTGAGGAAGCTAGCGCTACCTACGAGCAGTACTTC
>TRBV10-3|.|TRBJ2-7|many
CAISLDRWSEQYF
TGTGCCATCAGTTTAGACAGGTGGAGCGAGCAGTACTTC
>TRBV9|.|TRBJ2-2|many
CASSVAPGSSTGELFF
TGTGCCAGCAGCGTTGCCCCGGGGAGCAGCACCGGGGAGCTGTTTTTT
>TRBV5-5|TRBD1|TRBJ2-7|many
CASSLGQGAVFPYEQYF
TGTGCCAGCAGCCTGGGACAGGGGGCCGTTTTCCCCTACGAGCAGTACTTC
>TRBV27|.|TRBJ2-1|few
CASSLSQAGNEQFF
TGTGCCAGCAGTTTATCACAGGCAGGCAATGAGCAGTTCTTC
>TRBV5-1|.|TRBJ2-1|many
CASSLDQGNEQFF
TGCGCCAGCAGCTTGGATCAGGGCAATGAGCAGTTCTTC
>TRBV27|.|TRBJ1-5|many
CASSVNSYQPQHF
TGTGCCAGCAGTGTAAACTCGTATCAGCCCCAGCATTTT
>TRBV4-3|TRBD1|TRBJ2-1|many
CASSREAGTGIEQFF
TGCGCCAGCAGCCGAGAAGCCGGGACAGGTATAGAGCAGTTCTTC
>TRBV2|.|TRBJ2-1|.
CASSAGVTYNEQFF
TGTGCCAGCAGTGCGGGGGTTACCTACAATGAGCAGTTCTTC
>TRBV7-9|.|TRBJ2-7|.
CASSSSLQNYEQYF
TGCGCCAGCAGCTCGTCCTTACAGAACTACGAGCAGTACTTC
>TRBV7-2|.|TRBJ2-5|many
CASSSGAETQYF
TGTGCCAGCAGCTCTGGGGCGGAGACCCAGTACTTC
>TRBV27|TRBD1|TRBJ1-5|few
CASSSLAIQGAQPQHF
TGTGCCAGCAGTTCTCTCGCAATACAGGGGGCCCAGCCCCAGCATTTT
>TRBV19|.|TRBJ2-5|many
CASRTGITQYF
TGTGCCAGTAGAACCGGTATCACCCAGTACTTC
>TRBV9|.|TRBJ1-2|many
CASSGHPEGGVYGYTF
TGTGCCAGCAGCGGCCACCCGGAGGGGGGGGTCTATGGCTACACCTTC
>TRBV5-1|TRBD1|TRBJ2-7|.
CASSTGQGSYEQYF
TGCGCCAGCAGCACTGGACAGGGGTCCTACGAGCAGTACTTC
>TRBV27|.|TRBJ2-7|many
CASSSSAKGRAYEQYF
TGTGCCAGCAGCTCCTCGGCGAAGGGGCGCGCCTACGAGCAGTACTTC
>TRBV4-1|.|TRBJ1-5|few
CASSREGNSNQPQHF
TGCGCCAGCAGCAGGGAGGGAAATAGCAATCAGCCCCAGCATTTT
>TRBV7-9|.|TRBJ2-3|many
CASSLSEKMRDTQYF
TGTGCCAGCAGCTTAAGCGAGAAAATGCGGGATACGCAGTATTTT
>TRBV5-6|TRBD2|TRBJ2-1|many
CASSLAAGTSANEQFF
TGTGCCAGCAGCTTGGCAGCCGGGACTAGTGCCAATGAGCAGTTCTTC
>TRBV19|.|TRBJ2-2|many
CASADANRPGELFF
TGTGCCAGCGCAGATGCCAACAGGCCCGGGGAGCTGTTTTTT
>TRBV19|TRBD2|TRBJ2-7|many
CASSPTSGTSGGEQYF
TGTGCCAGTAGCCCTACATCCGGGACTAGCGGGGGCGAGCAGTACTTC
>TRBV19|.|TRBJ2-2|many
CASSIDQAGNTGELFF
TGTGCCAGTAGTATAGATCAGGCGGGGAACACCGGGGAGCTGTTTTTT
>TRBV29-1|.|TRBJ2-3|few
CSVEDGGDTQYF
TGCAGCGTTGAGGACGGAGGAGATACGCAGTATTTT
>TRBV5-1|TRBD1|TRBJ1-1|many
CASSLVTGQIYLEAFF
TGCGCCAGCAGCTTGGTAACGGGACAGATCTATTTAGAAGCTTTCTTT
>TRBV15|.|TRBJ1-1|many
CATRQQGRAEAFF
TGTGCCACCAGACAACAGGGTCGCGCTGAAGCTTTCTTT
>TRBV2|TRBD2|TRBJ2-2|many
CASKGLAGRNTGELFF
TGTGCCAGCAAGGGACTAGCGGGGAGGAACACCGGGGAGCTGTTTTTT
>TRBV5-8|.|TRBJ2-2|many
CASSLVQGQGTGELFF
TGTGCCAGCAGCTTGGTCCAGGGACAAGGAACCGGGGAGCTGTTTTTT
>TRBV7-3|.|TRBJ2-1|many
CASSLSGGNEQFF
TGTGCCAGCAGCTTAAGTGGCGGTAATGAGCAGTTCTTC
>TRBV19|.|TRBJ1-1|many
CASSIYLGVTEAFF
TGTGCCAGTAGTATCTACCTAGGGGTCACTGAAGCTTTCTTT
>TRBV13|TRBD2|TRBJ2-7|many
CASSPASLAGAFGEQYF
TGTGCCAGCAGCCCAGCCAGCCTAGCGGGGGCATTCGGCGAGCAGTACTTC
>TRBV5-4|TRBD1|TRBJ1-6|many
CASSYGTGDSPLHF
TGTGCCAGCAGTTACGGGACAGGGGATTCACCCCTCCACTTT
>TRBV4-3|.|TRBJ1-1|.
CASSQREITEAFF
TGCGCCAGCAGCCAAAGGGAGATAACTGAAGCTTTCTTT
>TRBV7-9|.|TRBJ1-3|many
CASSLATEALGNTIYF
TGTGCCAGCAGCTTAGCGACAGAAGCGCTTGGAAACACCATATATTTT
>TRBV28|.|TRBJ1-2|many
CASSEGGLDGYTF
TGTGCCAGCAGTGAGGGGGGGCTGGATGGCTACACCTTC
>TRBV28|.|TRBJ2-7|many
CASRSARARDYEQYF
TGTGCCAGCAGATCCGCCCGGGCCAGGGACTACGAGCAGTACTTC